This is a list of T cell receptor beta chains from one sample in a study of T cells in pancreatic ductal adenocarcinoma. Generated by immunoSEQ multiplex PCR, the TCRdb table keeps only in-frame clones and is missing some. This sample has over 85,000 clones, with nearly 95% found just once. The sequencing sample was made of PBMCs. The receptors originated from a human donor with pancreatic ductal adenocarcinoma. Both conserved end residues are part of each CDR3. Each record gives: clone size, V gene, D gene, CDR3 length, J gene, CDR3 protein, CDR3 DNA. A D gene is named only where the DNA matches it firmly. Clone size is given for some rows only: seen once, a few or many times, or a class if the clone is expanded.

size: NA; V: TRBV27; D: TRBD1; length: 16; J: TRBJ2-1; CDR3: CASGRTGGVPYNEQFF; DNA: TGTGCCAGCGGGAGGACAGGGGGAGTCCCCTACAATGAGCAGTTCTTC
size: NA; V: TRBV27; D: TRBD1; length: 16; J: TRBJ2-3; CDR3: CASSTATGAGTDTQYF; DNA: TGTGCCAGCAGTACCGCGACAGGGGCCGGCACAGATACGCAGTATTTT
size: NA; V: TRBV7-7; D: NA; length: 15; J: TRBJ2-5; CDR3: CASSLGDRNQETQYF; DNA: TGTGCTAGCAGCTTAGGAGACAGGAACCAAGAGACCCAGTACTTC
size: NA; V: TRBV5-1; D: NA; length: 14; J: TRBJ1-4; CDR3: CASSPSTGLKKLFF; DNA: TGCGCCAGCAGCCCTTCGACAGGCTTGAAAAAACTGTTTTTT
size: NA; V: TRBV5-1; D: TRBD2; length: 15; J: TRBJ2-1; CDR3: CASTTSGNSYNEQFF; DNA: TGCGCCAGCACAACTAGCGGTAACTCCTACAATGAGCAGTTCTTC
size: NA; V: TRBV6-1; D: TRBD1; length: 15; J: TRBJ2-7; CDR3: CASREPGQGSYEQYF; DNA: TGTGCCAGCAGAGAACCGGGACAGGGATCATACGAGCAGTACTTC
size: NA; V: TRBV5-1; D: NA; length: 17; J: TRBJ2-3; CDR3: CASMIGSSGVPTDTQYF; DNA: TGCGCCAGCATGATCGGGTCTTCAGGGGTCCCCACAGATACGCAGTATTTT
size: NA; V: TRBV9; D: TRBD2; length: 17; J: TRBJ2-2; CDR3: CASSLTQTSGGTGELFF; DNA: TGTGCCAGCAGCCTCACCCAAACTAGCGGGGGGACCGGGGAGCTGTTTTTT
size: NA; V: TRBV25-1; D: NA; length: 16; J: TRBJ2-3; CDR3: CASSEWSGEAPDTQYF; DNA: TGTGCCAGCAGTGAATGGTCGGGAGAGGCCCCAGATACGCAGTATTTT
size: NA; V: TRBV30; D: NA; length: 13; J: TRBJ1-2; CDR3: CAWSVRGPYGYTF; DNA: TGTGCCTGGAGTGTACGCGGGCCCTATGGCTACACCTTC
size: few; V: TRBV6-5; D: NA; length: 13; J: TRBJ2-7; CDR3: CASREQGANEQYF; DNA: TGTGCCAGCAGGGAACAGGGAGCCAACGAGCAGTACTTC
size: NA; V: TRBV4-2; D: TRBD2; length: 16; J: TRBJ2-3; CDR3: CASSQKPREGSDTQYF; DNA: TGTGCCAGCAGCCAAAAACCGCGGGAGGGCTCAGATACGCAGTATTTT
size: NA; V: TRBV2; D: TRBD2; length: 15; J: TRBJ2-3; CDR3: CASSGNSGSTDTQYF; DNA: TGTGCCAGCAGTGGGAATAGCGGGAGCACAGATACGCAGTATTTT
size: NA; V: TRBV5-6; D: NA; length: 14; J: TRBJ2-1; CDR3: CASSLMQAYNEQFF; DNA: TGTGCCAGCAGCTTGATGCAGGCATACAATGAGCAGTTCTTC
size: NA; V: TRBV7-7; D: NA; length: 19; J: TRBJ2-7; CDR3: CASSINRTGTPRHSYEQYF; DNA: TGTGCTAGCAGCATAAATCGGACGGGAACCCCGAGACACTCCTACGAGCAGTACTTC
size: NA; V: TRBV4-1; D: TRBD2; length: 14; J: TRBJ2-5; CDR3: CASSQRRGGETQYF; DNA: TGCGCCAGCAGCCAACGGAGGGGAGGGGAGACCCAGTACTTC
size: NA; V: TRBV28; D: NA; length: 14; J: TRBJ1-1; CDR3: CASNRDRLNTEAFF; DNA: TGTGCCAGCAACCGTGACAGGCTGAACACTGAAGCTTTCTTT
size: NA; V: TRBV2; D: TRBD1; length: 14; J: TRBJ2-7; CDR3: CASSRTGVGYEQYF; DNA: TGTGCCAGCAGCCGGACAGGGGTGGGCTACGAGCAGTACTTC
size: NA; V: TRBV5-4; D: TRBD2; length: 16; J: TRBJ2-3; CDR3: CASAPWGAGGPDTQYF; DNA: TGTGCCAGCGCTCCCTGGGGAGCGGGAGGGCCAGATACGCAGTATTTT
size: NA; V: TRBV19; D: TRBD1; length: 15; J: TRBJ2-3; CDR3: CASTTGQGMGDTQYF; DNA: TGTGCCAGTACGACAGGACAGGGGATGGGTGATACGCAGTATTTT
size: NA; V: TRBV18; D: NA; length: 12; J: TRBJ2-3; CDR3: CASSPAGDTQYF; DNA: TGTGCCAGCTCACCCGCGGGTGATACGCAGTATTTT
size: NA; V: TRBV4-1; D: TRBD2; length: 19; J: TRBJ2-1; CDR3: CASSQVLLAAHSSYNEQFF; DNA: TGCGCCAGCAGCCAAGTTCTTCTAGCGGCACACAGCTCCTACAATGAGCAGTTCTTC
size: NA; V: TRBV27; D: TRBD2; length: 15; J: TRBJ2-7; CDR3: CASSPQPSGLYEQYF; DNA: TGTGCCAGCAGTCCTCAGCCTAGCGGACTTTACGAGCAGTACTTC
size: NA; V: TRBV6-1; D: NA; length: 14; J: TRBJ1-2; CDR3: CASSEAWQNYGYTF; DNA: TGTGCCAGCAGTGAAGCGTGGCAGAACTATGGCTACACCTTC
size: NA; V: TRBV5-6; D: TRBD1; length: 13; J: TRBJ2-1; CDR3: CASSWDRGDEQFF; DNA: TGTGCCAGCAGCTGGGACAGGGGCGATGAGCAGTTCTTC
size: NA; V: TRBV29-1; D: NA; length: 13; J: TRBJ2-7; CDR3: CSIKTGNSYEQYF; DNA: TGCAGCATCAAGACAGGAAACTCCTACGAGCAGTACTTC
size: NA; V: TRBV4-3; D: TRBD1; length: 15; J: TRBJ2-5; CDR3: CASSQYRGEWETQYF; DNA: TGCGCCAGCAGCCAGTACAGGGGGGAATGGGAGACCCAGTACTTC
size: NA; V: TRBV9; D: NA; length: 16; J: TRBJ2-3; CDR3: CASSVEMGAPKDTQYF; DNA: TGTGCCAGCAGCGTAGAAATGGGAGCCCCGAAAGATACGCAGTATTTT
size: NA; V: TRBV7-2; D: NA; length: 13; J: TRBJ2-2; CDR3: CADGRRSDGELFF; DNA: TGTGCCGACGGAAGGCGGAGCGACGGGGAGCTGTTTTTT
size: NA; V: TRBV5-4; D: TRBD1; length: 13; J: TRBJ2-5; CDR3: CASSLDREETQYF; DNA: TGTGCCAGCAGCCTGGACAGGGAGGAGACCCAGTACTTC
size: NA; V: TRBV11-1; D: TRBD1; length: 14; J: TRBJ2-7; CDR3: CASSPDRGSYEQYF; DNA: TGTGCCAGCAGTCCCGACAGGGGCTCGTACGAGCAGTACTTC
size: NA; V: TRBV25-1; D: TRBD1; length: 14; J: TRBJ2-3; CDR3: CASSRDRETDTQYF; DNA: TGTGCCAGCAGTCGGGACAGGGAAACAGATACGCAGTATTTT
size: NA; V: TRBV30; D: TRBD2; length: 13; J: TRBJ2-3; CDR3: CAWNAGAGDTQYF; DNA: TGTGCCTGGAATGCGGGAGCGGGAGATACGCAGTATTTT
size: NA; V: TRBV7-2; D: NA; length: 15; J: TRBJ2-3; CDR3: CASSLQGSGTDTQYF; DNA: TGTGCCAGCAGCTTGCAGGGATCTGGCACAGATACGCAGTATTTT
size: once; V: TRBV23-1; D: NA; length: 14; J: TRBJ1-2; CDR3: CASSQSGLNYGYTF; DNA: TGCGCCAGCAGTCAATCGGGGCTCAACTATGGCTACACCTTC
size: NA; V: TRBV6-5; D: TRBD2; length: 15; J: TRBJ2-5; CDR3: CASSYMAGAGETQYF; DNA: TGTGCCAGCAGTTACATGGCGGGAGCCGGGGAGACCCAGTACTTC
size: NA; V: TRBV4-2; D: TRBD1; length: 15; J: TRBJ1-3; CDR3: CASSHGQGAGNTIYF; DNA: TGTGCCAGCAGCCATGGACAGGGGGCCGGAAACACCATATATTTT
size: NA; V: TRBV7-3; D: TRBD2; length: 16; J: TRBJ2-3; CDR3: CASSLMAGGNSDTQYF; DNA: TGTGCCAGCAGCTTAATGGCGGGAGGGAATTCAGATACGCAGTATTTT
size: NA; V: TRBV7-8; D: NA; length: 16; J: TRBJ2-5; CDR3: CASSFVGRMVLETQYF; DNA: TGTGCCAGCAGCTTCGTGGGGCGGATGGTTCTTGAGACCCAGTACTTC
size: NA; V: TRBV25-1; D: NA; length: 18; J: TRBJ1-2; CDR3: CASSDHLHRTAPGYGYTF; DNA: TGTGCCAGCAGTGACCACCTGCACAGGACAGCGCCAGGATATGGCTACACCTTC
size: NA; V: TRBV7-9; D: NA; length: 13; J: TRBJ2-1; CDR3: CASSRAGGNEQFF; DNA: TGTGCCAGCAGCCGCGCGGGCGGCAATGAGCAGTTCTTC
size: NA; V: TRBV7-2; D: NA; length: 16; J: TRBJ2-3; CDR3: CASTLSGSSSTDTQYF; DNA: TGTGCCAGCACCCTCAGTGGGAGCAGCTCCACAGATACGCAGTATTTT
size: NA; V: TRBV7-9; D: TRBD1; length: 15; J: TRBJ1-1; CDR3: CASSLQGAMNTEAFF; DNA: TGTGCCAGCAGCCTACAGGGGGCGATGAACACTGAAGCTTTCTTT
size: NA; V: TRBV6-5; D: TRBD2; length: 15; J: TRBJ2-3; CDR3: CASSSLAGVGDTQYF; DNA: TGTGCCAGCAGCTCTCTAGCGGGAGTGGGAGATACGCAGTATTTT
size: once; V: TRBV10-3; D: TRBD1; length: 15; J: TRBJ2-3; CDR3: CAIRAGTGTTDTQYF; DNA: TGTGCCATCAGAGCCGGGACAGGAACCACAGATACGCAGTATTTT
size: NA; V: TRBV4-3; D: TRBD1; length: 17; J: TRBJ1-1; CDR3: CASSKSTGARGYTEAFF; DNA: TGCGCCAGCAGCAAATCAACAGGGGCTCGGGGCTACACTGAAGCTTTCTTT
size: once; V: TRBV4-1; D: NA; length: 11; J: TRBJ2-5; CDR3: CASSRDSRRYF; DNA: TGCGCCAGCAGTCGGGACTCCCGGCGGTACTTC
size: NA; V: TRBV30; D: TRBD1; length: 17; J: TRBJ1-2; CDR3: CAWSRLIPRQGASGYTF; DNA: TGTGCCTGGAGTCGTCTTATCCCTAGACAGGGGGCATCTGGCTACACCTTC
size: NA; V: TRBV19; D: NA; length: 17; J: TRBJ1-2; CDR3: CASSTVGAGLPNYGYTF; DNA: TGTGCCAGTAGTACGGTGGGGGCAGGGCTCCCAAACTATGGCTACACCTTC
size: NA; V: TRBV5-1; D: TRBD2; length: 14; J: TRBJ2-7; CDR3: CASSLSGEAYEQYF; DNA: TGCGCCAGCAGCCTTAGCGGGGAGGCCTACGAGCAGTACTTC
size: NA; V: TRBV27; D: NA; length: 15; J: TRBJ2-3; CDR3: CASSYGLAATDTQYF; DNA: TGTGCCAGCAGTTACGGACTGGCGGCCACAGATACGCAGTATTTT
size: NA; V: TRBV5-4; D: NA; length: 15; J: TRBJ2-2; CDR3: CASRDYNTNTGELFF; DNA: TGTGCCAGCAGAGACTATAACACGAACACCGGGGAGCTGTTTTTT
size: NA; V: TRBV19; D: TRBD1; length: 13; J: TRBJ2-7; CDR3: CASSFDRDYEQYF; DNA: TGTGCCAGTAGTTTCGACAGGGATTACGAGCAGTACTTC
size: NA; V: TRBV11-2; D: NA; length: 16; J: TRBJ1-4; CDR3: CASSPRMTGRGEKLFF; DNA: TGTGCCAGCAGCCCCCGTATGACAGGACGAGGAGAAAAACTGTTTTTT